This T cell receptor (beta chain) was captured by sequencing in a study of CD8+CD57+ T cells in acquired aplastic anemia. Across the whole study: Mean DNA quantity obtained from sorted CD4+ and CD8+ cells was around 2.9 ug. Study-wide findings and caveats: Researchers report that twenty-nine CD8+ CDR3 sequences appeared in both patients and controls.

TCR beta VDJ combinations and CDR3 sequences were profiled from genomic DNA. TCRdb reanalysed the reads using MiXCR and keeps one entry per CDR3 protein. This sample yields approximately 300,000 distinct CDR3 sequences, of which 56% are seen a single time; 1.3% belongs to the top ten. Those patients picked for sequencing had displayed CD8+CD57+ cell expansion on flow cytometry. Severe acquired aplastic anemia was present in all patients. The blood sampling took place in patients who had so far received no therapy. Details on this clonotype: Its antigen is unknown.

The receptor's source is a human donor with aplastic anemia. The specimen was sorted CD4+, CD8+, or CD8+CD57+ T cells (not recorded which) from PBMCs.

DNA of the CDR3: TGTGCCAGCAGCTTAGTTTCTAGCGGGGGGTCCGAGCAGTACTTC. Amino acid sequence: CASSLVSSGGSEQYF. The rearrangement links TRBV5-6 to TRBJ2-7, with 11 bases matching TRBD2. Germline-derived CDR1 and CDR2 are SGHDT and YYEEEE. After removal of 2 bases from V and 6 bases from J, the junction contained 7 bases not matched to a gene. The CDR3 runs 15 residues. Looking up the rest from reference TRBV5-6 and TRBJ2-7 gives the full variable domain: DAGVTQSPTHLIKTRGQQVTLRCSPKSGHDTVSWYQQALGQGPQFIFQYYEEEERQRGNFPDRFSGHQFPNYSSELNVNALLLGDSALYLCASSLVSSGGSEQYFGPGTRLTVT.